The 2 T cell receptor beta chains below come from one sample, sequenced in a study of blood T cell repertoires in COVID-19. The table came from immunoSEQ multiplex PCR; TCRdb's copy has only in-frame clones and leaves some out. The sample yields approximately 300,000 clones, approximately 90% seen once. Sequenced input: peripheral blood. The receptors here all came from a man aged 40-50 years with acute or convalescent COVID-19.

The rearrangement uses TRBV12-3 or TRBV12-4 and TRBJ1-6, with D hard to call. This CDR3 is 12 amino acids long. Trimming took 3 bases from V and 8 from J, leaving 5 bases between them. Here the CDR3 reads CASSFTYSPLHF. The DNA of the CDR3 is TGTGCCAGCAGTTTCACATATTCACCCCTCCACTTT.

This rearrangement joins TRBV5-1 to TRBJ1-5, with D possibly matching TRBD1 (5 bases). Germline loops: CDR1 SGHRS, CDR2 YFSETQ. The CDR3 sequence is 15 residues long. Trimming pared 0 bases from V and 5 bases from J, leaving 12 bases between. The CDR3 reads CASSLEGLPYQPQHF. For the CDR3, the DNA is TGCGCCAGCAGCTTGGAGGGGCTGCCATATCAGCCCCAGCATTTT. Combining the CDR3 with reference TRBV5-1 and TRBJ1-5 gives the whole variable domain KAGVTQTPRYLIKTRGQQVTLSCSPISGHRSVSWYQQTPGQGLQFLFEYFSETQRNKGNFPGRFSGRQFSNSRSEMNVSTLELGDSALYLCASSLEGLPYQPQHFGDGTRLSIL.